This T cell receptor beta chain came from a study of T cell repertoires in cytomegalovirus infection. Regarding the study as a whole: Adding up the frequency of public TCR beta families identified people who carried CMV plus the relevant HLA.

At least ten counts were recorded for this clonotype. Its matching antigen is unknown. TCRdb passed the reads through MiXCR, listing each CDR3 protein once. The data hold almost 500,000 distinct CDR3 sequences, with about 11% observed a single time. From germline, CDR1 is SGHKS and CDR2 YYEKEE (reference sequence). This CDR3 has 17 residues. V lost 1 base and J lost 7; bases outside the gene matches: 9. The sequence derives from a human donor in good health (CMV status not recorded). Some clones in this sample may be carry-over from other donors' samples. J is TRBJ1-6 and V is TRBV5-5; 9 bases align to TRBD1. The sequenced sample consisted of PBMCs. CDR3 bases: TGTGCCAGCAGCTTGCTTTTACAGGGGGCAGTGAATTCACCCCTCCACTTT. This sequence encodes CASSLLLQGAVNSPLHF.